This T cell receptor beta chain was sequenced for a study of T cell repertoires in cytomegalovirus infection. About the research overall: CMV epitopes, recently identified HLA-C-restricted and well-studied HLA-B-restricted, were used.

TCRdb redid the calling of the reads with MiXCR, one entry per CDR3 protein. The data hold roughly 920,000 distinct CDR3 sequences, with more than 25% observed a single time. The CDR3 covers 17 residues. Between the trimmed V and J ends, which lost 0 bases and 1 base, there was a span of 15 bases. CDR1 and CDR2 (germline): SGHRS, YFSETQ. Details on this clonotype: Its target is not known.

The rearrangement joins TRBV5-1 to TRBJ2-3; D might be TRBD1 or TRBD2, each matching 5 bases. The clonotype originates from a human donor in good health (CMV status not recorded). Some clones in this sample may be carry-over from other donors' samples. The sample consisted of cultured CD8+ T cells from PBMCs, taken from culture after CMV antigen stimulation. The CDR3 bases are TGCGCCAGCAGCTTGGGGGCCGGGACGGTGGGCACAGATACGCAGTATTTT. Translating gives CASSLGAGTVGTDTQYF.